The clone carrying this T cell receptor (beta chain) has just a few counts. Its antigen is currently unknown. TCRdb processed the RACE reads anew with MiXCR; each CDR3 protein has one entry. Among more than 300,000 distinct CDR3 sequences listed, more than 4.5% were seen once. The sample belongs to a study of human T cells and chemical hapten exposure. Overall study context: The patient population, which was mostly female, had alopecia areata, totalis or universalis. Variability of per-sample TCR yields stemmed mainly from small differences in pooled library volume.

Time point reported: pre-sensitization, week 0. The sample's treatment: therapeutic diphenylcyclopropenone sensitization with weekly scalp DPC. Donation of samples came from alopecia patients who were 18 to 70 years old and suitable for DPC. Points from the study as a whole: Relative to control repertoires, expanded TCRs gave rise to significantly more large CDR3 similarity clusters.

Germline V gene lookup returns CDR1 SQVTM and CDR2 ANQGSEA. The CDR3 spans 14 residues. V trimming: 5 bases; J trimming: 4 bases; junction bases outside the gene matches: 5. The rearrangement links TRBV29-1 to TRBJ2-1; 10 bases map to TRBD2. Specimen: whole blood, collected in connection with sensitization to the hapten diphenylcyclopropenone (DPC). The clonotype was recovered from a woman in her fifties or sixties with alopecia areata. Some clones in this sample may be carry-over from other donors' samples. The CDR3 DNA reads TGCAGCGTTTATCTAGCGGGGGCATACAATGAGCAGTTCTTC. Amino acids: CSVYLAGAYNEQFF.